Listed below are T cell receptor beta chains from one sample, sequenced in a study of beta chain features in type 1 diabetes. The assay was immunoSEQ multiplex PCR, and TCRdb's table has in-frame clones only and misses some. The table lists 390,000 or so clones, roughly 14% of them singletons. Sequences were obtained from naive CD4+ T cells from blood. The receptors come from a man aged 25-45 years in good health. Each CDR3 is given with its conserved first and last residue. A D gene is named only where the DNA matches it firmly. Not all rows give a size; the values are once, few, many and, for expanded clones, a class.

TRBV29-1	-	TRBJ2-3	13	-	CSVGGGTTDTQYF	TGCAGCGTTGGAGGCGGGACAACAGATACGCAGTATTTT
TRBV9	TRBD2	TRBJ2-1	15	few	CASSGAGPSYNEQFF	TGTGCCAGCAGCGGAGCGGGACCCTCCTACAATGAGCAGTTCTTC
TRBV30	-	TRBJ2-2	14	few	CAWSGTRYTGELFF	TGTGCCTGGAGCGGGACACGTTACACCGGGGAGCTGTTTTTT
TRBV9	-	TRBJ2-7	14	few	CASSSQPGPYEQYF	TGTGCCAGCTCCTCCCAGCCGGGCCCCTACGAGCAGTACTTC
TRBV25-1	-	TRBJ1-1	15	-	CASSEWGQLNTEAFF	TGTGCCAGCAGTGAATGGGGGCAGCTGAACACTGAAGCTTTCTTT
TRBV7-9	-	TRBJ1-4	15	few	CASGSRGGVNEKLFF	TGTGCCAGCGGGTCAAGGGGTGGGGTAAATGAAAAACTGTTTTTT
TRBV6-5	TRBD1	TRBJ2-3	11	few	CASDQGATQYF	TGTGCCAGTGATCAGGGGGCAACGCAGTATTTT
TRBV5-4	TRBD1	TRBJ2-7	15	-	CASSSGQEISYEQYF	TGTGCCAGCAGCAGCGGACAGGAGATTTCCTACGAGCAGTACTTC
TRBV7-9	-	TRBJ1-2	12	-	CASSLASYGYTF	TGTGCCAGCAGCTTAGCGAGCTATGGCTACACCTTC
TRBV10-3	-	TRBJ1-2	14	-	CAISASTGNYGYTF	TGTGCCATCAGTGCGAGTACAGGGAACTATGGCTACACCTTC
TRBV4-3	TRBD1	TRBJ1-2	14	many	CASSGDRANYGYTF	TGCGCCAGCAGCGGGGACAGAGCTAACTATGGCTACACCTTC
TRBV5-4	-	TRBJ2-3	15	-	CASSLAGVGTDTQYF	TGTGCCAGCAGCTTGGCGGGAGTCGGCACAGATACGCAGTATTTT
TRBV30	-	TRBJ1-1	14	few	CAWSRLGRGNEAFF	TGTGCCTGGAGCCGCCTGGGCAGGGGTAATGAAGCTTTCTTT
TRBV4-2	-	TRBJ2-4	15	-	CASSQGQGDKNIQYF	TGTGCCAGCAGCCAAGGTCAGGGTGACAAAAACATTCAGTACTTC
TRBV7-6	TRBD1	TRBJ2-5	15	few	CASSVGTGVPETQYF	TGTGCCAGCAGCGTGGGGACAGGGGTTCCGGAGACCCAGTACTTC
TRBV7-9	-	TRBJ2-1	12	many	CASSPPEDEQFF	TGTGCCAGCAGCCCCCCGGAGGATGAGCAGTTCTTC
TRBV2	-	TRBJ2-5	11	few	CASKLQETQYF	TGTGCCAGCAAACTTCAAGAGACCCAGTACTTC
TRBV4-1	TRBD2	TRBJ2-3	16	few	CASSQDRAGGTDTQYF	TGCGCCAGCAGCCAAGATAGGGCGGGAGGGACAGATACGCAGTATTTT
TRBV6-5	TRBD1	TRBJ1-1	14	-	CASRQGQPNTEAFF	TGTGCCAGCAGACAGGGACAGCCGAACACTGAAGCTTTCTTT
TRBV7-6	TRBD1	TRBJ2-7	15	-	CASSLMTGSSYEQYF	TGTGCCAGCAGCTTAATGACAGGGAGCTCCTACGAGCAGTACTTC